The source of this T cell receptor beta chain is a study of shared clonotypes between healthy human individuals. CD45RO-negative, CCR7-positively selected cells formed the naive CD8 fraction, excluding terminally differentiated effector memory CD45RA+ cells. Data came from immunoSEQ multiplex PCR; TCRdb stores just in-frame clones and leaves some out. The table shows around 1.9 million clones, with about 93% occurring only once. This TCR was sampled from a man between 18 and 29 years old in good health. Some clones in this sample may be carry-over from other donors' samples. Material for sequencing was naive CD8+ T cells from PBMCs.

This chain's CDR3 is CASTSGTYNEQFF. The CDR3 coding sequence is TGTGCCAGTACTAGCGGTACTTACAATGAGCAGTTCTTC. The chain joins TRBV28 to TRBJ2-1, with 8 bases fitting TRBD2. V trimming: 9 bases; J trimming: 4 bases; junction bases outside the gene matches: 5. This CDR3 comprises 13 residues. The germline V gene has CDR1 MDHEN and CDR2 SYDVKM.